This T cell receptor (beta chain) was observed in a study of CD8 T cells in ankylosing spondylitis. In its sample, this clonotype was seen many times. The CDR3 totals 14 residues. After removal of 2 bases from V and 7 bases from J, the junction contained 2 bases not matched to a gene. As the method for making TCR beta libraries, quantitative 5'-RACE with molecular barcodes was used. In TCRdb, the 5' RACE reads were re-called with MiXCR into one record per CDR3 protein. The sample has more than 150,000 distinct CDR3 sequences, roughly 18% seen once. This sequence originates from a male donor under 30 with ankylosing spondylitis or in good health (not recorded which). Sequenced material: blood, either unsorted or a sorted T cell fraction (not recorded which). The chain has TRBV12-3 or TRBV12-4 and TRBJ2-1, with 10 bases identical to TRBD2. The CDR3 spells CASSLLAGVNEQFF. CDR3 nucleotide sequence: TGTGCCAGCAGTTTACTAGCGGGAGTAAATGAGCAGTTCTTC.